The 20 T cell receptor beta chains in this list originate from one sample, sequenced in a study of blood T cell repertoires in COVID-19. Profiling relied on immunoSEQ multiplex PCR, and the TCRdb table lists in-frame clones only, not all of them. The sample lists more than 90,000 clones; about 81% were seen once. The sequenced material came from peripheral blood. The receptors derive from a man in his fifties or sixties with acute or convalescent COVID-19.

V gene TRBV9 combines with J gene TRBJ2-2; 8 bases fit TRBD1. The CDR3 is 18 residues long. CDR1 and CDR2 (germline): SGDLS, YYNGEE. The junction had 14 bases not matched to a gene; V was cut back by 1 base and J by 6 bases. Written as DNA, the CDR3 is TGTGCCAGCAGCGTATCTTCAGGGGGCGATTCACTACCCGGGGAGCTGTTTTTT. It encodes CASSVSSGGDSLPGELFF.

This rearrangement joins TRBV7-9 to TRBJ1-1, with D uncertain. The CDR3 length is 14 residues. Germline V gene data show CDR1 as SEHNR and CDR2 as FQNEAQ (reference sequence). Deletions cut 6 bases from V and 4 bases from J, with 15 bases between. The CDR3 bases are TGTGCCAGCAGTAGGGAGGGTTCAGGCACTGAAGCTTTCTTT. This sequence encodes CASSREGSGTEAFF.

This clone has just a few counts. The CDR3 here is CAWSDTGTGRYEQYV. The CDR3 nucleotides read TGTGCCTGGAGTGACACCGGGACAGGAAGGTACGAGCAGTACGTC. The chain recombines TRBV30 with TRBJ2-7, with 8 bases aligning to TRBD1. CDR3 size: 15 residues. The trim removed 1 base at V and 4 bases at J, leaving 9 bases unmatched. From germline, CDR1 is GTSNPN and CDR2 SVGIG (reference sequence).

The chain recombines TRBV10-3 with TRBJ2-3, with a possible D match to TRBD2 (6 bases). The germline V gene has CDR1 ENHRY and CDR2 SYGVKD. The CDR3 runs 15 residues. The germline V and J ends were trimmed by 6 bases and 3 bases, with 16 bases remaining between them. The CDR3 is CAIRLGLDGTDTQYF. As DNA, the CDR3 is TGTGCCATCAGACTGGGACTGGACGGGACAGATACGCAGTATTTT.

V usage is TRBV9 and J usage is TRBJ2-5; TRBD1 might be the D (6 bases). The CDR3 has 14 residues. V dropped 0 bases and J dropped 5 bases, with 11 bases sitting between them. The V gene's germline CDR1 is SGDLS and CDR2 YYNGEE. The CDR3 protein is CASSVEGVWETQYF. The CDR3 DNA sequence: TGTGCCAGCAGCGTAGAGGGGGTGTGGGAGACCCAGTACTTC. The whole variable domain, remainder taken from reference TRBV9 and TRBJ2-5, is DSGVTQTPKHLITATGQRVTLRCSPRSGDLSVYWYQQSLDQGLQFLIQYYNGEERAKGNILERFSAQQFPDLHSELNLSSLELGDSALYFCASSVEGVWETQYFGPGTRLLVL.

The chain uses TRBV29-1 and TRBJ1-5; 10 bases align to TRBD1. J gave up 1 base and V 7 bases, and 1 base lay outside the gene matches. Germline assignment: CDR1 SQVTM and CDR2 ANQGSEA. This CDR3 is 13 amino acids long. The CDR3 region is CSATGGSNQPQHF. In DNA, the CDR3 is TGCAGCGCGACAGGGGGCAGCAATCAGCCCCAGCATTTT.

This sequence joins TRBV7-2 and TRBJ1-2; unclear D gene. V was shortened by 3 bases and J by 4 bases, with 9 bases between the two germline ends. The CDR3 has 13 residues. CDR1 and CDR2 (germline): SGHTA, FQGNSA. The CDR3 region has the DNA TGTGCCAGCAGCTTTGCAGGTGGCTATGGCTACACCTTC. This translates into CASSFAGGYGYTF. The entire variable domain, with the rest obtained from reference TRBV7-2 and TRBJ1-2, is as follows: GAGVSQSPSNKVTEKGKDVELRCDPISGHTALYWYRQSLGQGLEFLIYFQGNSAPDKSGLPSDRFSAERTGGSVSTLTIQRTQQEDSAVYLCASSFAGGYGYTFGSGTRLTVV.

The J gene is TRBJ1-6, the V gene TRBV11-3; D is ambiguous. Germline CDR1 and CDR2: SGHNT and YENEEA. The CDR3 runs to 12 residues. Trimming left V 3 bases short and J 8 bases short, with 5 bases between. In nucleotides, the CDR3 is TGTGCCAGCAGCTTGGGAGATTCACCCCTCCACTTT. It codes for CASSLGDSPLHF.

The V call is TRBV30, the J call TRBJ2-3; D perhaps matches TRBD1 (6 bases). V was pared by 0 bases and J by 4 bases, with 11 bases between. The CDR3 is 14 residues long. Per germline, CDR1 GTSNPN and CDR2 SVGIG (reference sequence). The CDR3 protein is CAWSVDSLSDTQYF. Here the CDR3 DNA reads TGTGCCTGGAGTGTGGACAGTTTGTCAGATACGCAGTATTTT.

The genes are TRBV6-5 and TRBJ2-2, with TRBD1 identical over 8 bases. The germline CDR1 and CDR2 sequences are MNHEY and SVGAGI. The CDR3 is 12 residues long. CDR3 protein: CVGQGNTGELFF. For the CDR3, the DNA is TGTGTCGGACAGGGTAACACCGGGGAGCTGTTTTTT.

As concerns this clone: Compared with germline, one end of the junction differs, possibly owing to a read error. The rearrangement joins TRBV9 to TRBJ2-3; TRBD2 agrees at 13 bases. CDR1 and CDR2 from the germline V gene are SGDLS and YYNGEE. The CDR3 sequence is 14 residues long. CDR3 coding DNA: TGTGCAAGCACTAGCGGGAGGGGGCTGGATACGCAGTATTTT. Translating gives CASTSGRGLDTQYF. Complete variable domain (other parts from reference TRBV9 and TRBJ2-3): DSGVTQTPKHLITATGQRVTLRCSPRSGDLSVYWYQQSLDQGLQFLIQYYNGEERAKGNILERFSAQQFPDLHSELNLSSLELGDSALYFCASTSGRGLDTQYFGPGTRLTVL.

This clone was detected a few times. The chain employs TRBV6-1 and TRBJ1-1; D is perhaps TRBD1 (5 bases). Per the germline V gene, CDR1 is MNHNS and CDR2 is SASEGT. V gave up 2 bases and J gave up 11 bases, with 15 bases separating them. This CDR3 has 13 residues. In DNA, the CDR3 is TGTGCCAGCAGTGAATGGAACAGGCCTACGGCTTTCTTT. It yields the protein CASSEWNRPTAFF.

In DNA, the CDR3 is TGTGCCAGCAGTCCCCGTACTCGTCCACCAGGGGACGGCTACACCTTC. Translation gives CASSPRTRPPGDGYTF. The chain is built from TRBV27 and TRBJ1-2; D may be TRBD1 (6 bases). Trimming left V 5 bases short and J 8 bases short, with 24 bases between. Germline loops: CDR1 MNHEY, CDR2 SMNVEV (reference sequence). The CDR3 consists of 16 residues.

This chain uses TRBV5-6 with TRBJ1-3; D gene ambiguous. This CDR3 region has 17 residues. V gave up 0 bases and J gave up 1 base, with 14 bases separating them. Germline V gives CDR1 SGHDT, CDR2 YYEEEE. The DNA for the CDR3 is TGTGCCAGCAGCTTGGGCCGGGGTTGGGGATCTGGAAACACCATATATTTT. This codes for CASSLGRGWGSGNTIYF.

The CDR3 loop reads CASSRQGHSNQPQHF. In nucleotides, the CDR3 is TGTGCCAGCAGTCGACAGGGGCATAGCAATCAGCCCCAGCATTTT. V is TRBV7-2 and J is TRBJ1-5; 8 nucleotides align to TRBD1. The CDR3 is made up of 15 amino acids. Germline trimming cut 6 bases from V and 0 bases from J; bases unmatched to any gene: 4. Germline V gene data show CDR1 as SGHTA and CDR2 as FQGNSA. The entire variable domain, with the rest obtained from reference TRBV7-2 and TRBJ1-5, is as follows: GAGVSQSPSNKVTEKGKDVELRCDPISGHTALYWYRQSLGQGLEFLIYFQGNSAPDKSGLPSDRFSAERTGGSVSTLTIQRTQQEDSAVYLCASSRQGHSNQPQHFGDGTRLSIL.

This clone has only a few counts. The CDR3 loop is CASSLALQGAYGYTF. CDR3 coding DNA: TGTGCCAGCAGCTTAGCGCTGCAGGGGGCCTATGGCTACACCTTC. V gene TRBV7-2 combines with J gene TRBJ1-2; 8 bases agree with TRBD1. The V gene end was trimmed by 0 bases and the J gene end by 4 bases; junction bases not matched to a gene: 4. The CDR3 runs 15 residues. Germline CDR1 SGHTA, CDR2 FQGNSA.

This sequence joins TRBV27 and TRBJ1-1; the match to TRBD1 covers 9 bases. After removal of 6 bases from V and 4 bases from J, the junction contained 9 bases not matched to a gene. Germline V gene sequence: CDR1 MNHEY, CDR2 SMNVEV (reference sequence). The CDR3 extends over 15 amino acids. CDR3 loop: CASRIQGARGTEAFF. DNA of the CDR3: TGTGCCAGCAGAATACAGGGGGCGCGGGGCACTGAAGCTTTCTTT.

V and J are TRBV9 and TRBJ2-3; TRBD2 is a possible D gene (5 bases). The V end was cut by 2 bases, the J end by 2 bases, with 15 bases between. Germline V gene data show CDR1 as SGDLS and CDR2 as YYNGEE. The CDR3 loop spans 16 amino acids. CDR3 loop: CASSVGLAQHTDTQYF. The CDR3 region has the DNA TGTGCCAGCAGCGTCGGGCTAGCACAACACACAGATACGCAGTATTTT.

V usage is TRBV11-3 and J usage is TRBJ2-2, with 7 bases that match TRBD2. This CDR3 spans 15 amino acids. CDR1 and CDR2 from the germline V gene are SGHNT and YENEEA. V shed 1 base, J shed 3 bases, and the junction held 2 bases outside the gene matches. The CDR3 nucleotides are TGTGCCAGCAGCTTAGTCCTAGCGGACACCGGGGAGCTGTTTTTT. Protein sequence: CASSLVLADTGELFF.

This rearrangement joins TRBV10-3 to TRBJ2-1; D is possibly TRBD1 (5 bases). Deletions cut 6 bases from V and 6 bases from J, with 15 bases between. Germline-derived CDR1 and CDR2 are ENHRY and SYGVKD. This CDR3 is 14 amino acids long. For the CDR3, the DNA is TGTGCCATCAGCGAGGCAGGGCCGGGCAATGAGCAGTTCTTC. Protein: CAISEAGPGNEQFF.